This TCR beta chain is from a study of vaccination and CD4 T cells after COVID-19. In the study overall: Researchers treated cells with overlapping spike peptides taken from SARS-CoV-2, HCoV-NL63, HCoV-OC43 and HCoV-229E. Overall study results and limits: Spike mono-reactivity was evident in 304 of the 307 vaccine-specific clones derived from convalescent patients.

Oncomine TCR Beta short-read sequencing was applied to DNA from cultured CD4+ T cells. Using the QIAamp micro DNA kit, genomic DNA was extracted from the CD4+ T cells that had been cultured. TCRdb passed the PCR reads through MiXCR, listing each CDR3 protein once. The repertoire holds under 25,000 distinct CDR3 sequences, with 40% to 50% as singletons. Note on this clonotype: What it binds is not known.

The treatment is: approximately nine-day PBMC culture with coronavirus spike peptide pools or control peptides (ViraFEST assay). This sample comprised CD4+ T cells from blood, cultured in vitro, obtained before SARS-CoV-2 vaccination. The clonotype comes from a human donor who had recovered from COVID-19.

CDR3 bases: TGTGCCAGCAGCCTCGGGTCGGGCATCCGCACCTACGAGCAGTACTTC. As protein: CASSLGSGIRTYEQYF. J is TRBJ2-7 and V is TRBV7-2; no reliable D call. Germline CDR1 and CDR2: SGHTA and FQGNSA. With 5 bases removed from V and 2 bases from J, the gap between germline ends came to 19 bases. This CDR3 region has 16 residues.